These 29 T cell receptor beta chains originate from one sample sequenced in a study of vaccination effects on CD4 cells after COVID-19. The method was immunoSEQ multiplex PCR; TCRdb's version includes in-frame clones alone and lacks a portion of them. The sample records approximately 45,000 clones, approximately 81% being singletons. These receptors lack a known antigen. An approximately 10-day culture period preceded the isolation of CD4+ T cells. This material consisted of CD4+ T cells from PBMCs cultured without peptide, taken before COVID-19 vaccination. The receptor source for this set is a human donor who had a prior SARS-CoV-2 infection.

This chain joins TRBV18 and TRBJ1-5; D is unclear. V gave up 5 bases and J gave up 0 bases, with 11 bases separating them. The CDR3 sequence is 15 residues long. Germline-derived CDR1 and CDR2 are KGHSH and LQKENI. The CDR3 region has the DNA TGTGCCAGCTCATTGGCCCACATTAGCAATCAGCCCCAGCATTTT. It yields the protein CASSLAHISNQPQHF. Combining the CDR3 with reference TRBV18 and TRBJ1-5 gives the whole variable domain NAGVMQNPRHLVRRRGQEARLRCSPMKGHSHVYWYRQLPEEGLKFMVYLQKENIIDESGMPKERFSAEFPKEGPSILRIQQVVRGDSAAYFCASSLAHISNQPQHFGDGTRLSIL.

In its sample, this clone was seen a few times. V usage is TRBV3-1 (or the pseudogene TRBV3-2) and J usage is TRBJ1-2; TRBD1 agrees at 9 bases. CDR3 length: 18 residues. Losses at the gene ends were 0 bases for V and 2 bases for J; bases not matched to a gene: 10. The germline V gene encodes CDR1 LGHDT and CDR2 YNNKEL (reference sequence). As DNA, the CDR3 is TGTGCCAGCAGCCAAGATGACGGACAGGGGTATATGAACTATGGCTACACCTTC. Protein product: CASSQDDGQGYMNYGYTF.

The chain links TRBV29-1 to TRBJ2-3; 14 bases map to TRBD2. Germline V gene data show CDR1 as SQVTM and CDR2 as ANQGSEA. The CDR3 extends over 13 amino acids. V was clipped by 7 bases and J by 4 bases; unmatched bases: 1. Here the CDR3 DNA reads TGCAGCGAGACTAGCGGGAGGGCAGATACGCAGTATTTT. Protein: CSETSGRADTQYF.

J is TRBJ2-6 and V is TRBV19; perhaps TRBD1 as D (5 bases). The CDR3 is 17 amino acids. CDR1 is LNHDA, CDR2 SQIVND, per germline (reference sequence). The V gene lost 1 base and the J gene lost 2 bases, with 12 bases spanning the gap. For the CDR3, the DNA is TGTGCCAGTAGTATAGGAGTTTGGGGCACTGGGGCCAACGTCCTGACTTTC. Protein: CASSIGVWGTGANVLTF.

J is TRBJ2-3 and V is TRBV5-1; D is possibly TRBD2 (5 bases). The CDR3 has 15 residues. V dropped 4 bases and J dropped 1 base, with 13 bases sitting between them. Per germline, CDR1 SGHRS and CDR2 YFSETQ. DNA of the CDR3: TGCGCCAGCAGCCGATCCATGGAGGGCACAGATACGCAGTATTTT. Translating it yields CASSRSMEGTDTQYF.

The CDR3 here is CASSVGGTGRLSEKLFF. In DNA, the CDR3 is TGTGCCAGCAGCGTCGGCGGGACAGGGAGGCTAAGCGAAAAACTGTTTTTT. The chain has TRBV9 and TRBJ1-4; TRBD1 matches at 9 bases. From germline, CDR1 is SGDLS and CDR2 YYNGEE. This CDR3 contains 17 residues. The V gene end was trimmed by 2 bases and the J gene end by 8 bases; junction bases not matched to a gene: 13.

The chain has TRBV19 and TRBJ1-2; D is possibly TRBD1 (6 bases). The CDR3 has 16 amino acids. With 1 base removed from V and 8 bases from J, the gap between germline ends came to 20 bases. Germline CDR1 reads LNHDA; CDR2 reads SQIVND (reference sequence). CDR3 nucleotide sequence: TGTGCCAGTAGTATAGCTGGACAGAAAGTCCCAAGGGGCTACACCTTC. Translated: CASSIAGQKVPRGYTF.

The gene calls are TRBV7-2 and TRBJ2-2; 7 bases map to TRBD1. The J segment lost 7 bases and the V segment lost 1 base, leaving 6 bases of the junction unmatched. Germline assignment: CDR1 SGHTA and CDR2 FQGNSA. The CDR3 contains 15 residues. The CDR3 region has the DNA TGTGCCAGCAGCTTAGTCCAGGGGGTGATCGGGGAGCTGTTTTTT. Its protein is CASSLVQGVIGELFF.

This clone was observed a few times. V and J are TRBV4-2 and TRBJ2-7; 11 bases are a match to TRBD1. J lost 6 bases, V lost 0 bases, and 4 bases had no gene match. Per germline, CDR1 LGHNA and CDR2 YNFKEQ. This CDR3 has 15 residues. The CDR3, as DNA: TGTGCCAGCAGCCAAGAGTGGGGACAGGGGGTCGAGCAGTACTTC. Protein: CASSQEWGQGVEQYF.

The J gene is TRBJ2-5, the V gene TRBV18; D might be TRBD2 (6 bases). The V gene lost 0 bases and the J gene lost 4 bases, with 9 bases spanning the gap. Per the germline V gene, CDR1 is KGHSH and CDR2 is LQKENI. The CDR3 has 14 residues. The CDR3 here is CASSPPGLRETQYF. The CDR3 DNA reads as TGTGCCAGCTCACCACCGGGACTTCGAGAGACCCAGTACTTC.

The CDR3, as DNA: TGTGCCAGCAGCTTGGGGGGGCTCTCCTATAATTCACCCCTCCACTTT. Residues: CASSLGGLSYNSPLHF. The rearrangement joins TRBV7-2 to TRBJ1-6, with D perhaps TRBD1 (6 bases). V was shortened by 3 bases and J by 0 bases, with 9 bases between the two germline ends. This CDR3 comprises 16 residues. Per germline, CDR1 SGHTA and CDR2 FQGNSA.

The chain employs TRBV7-3 and TRBJ2-5; weak D call: TRBD1 (5 bases). CDR1 SGHTA and CDR2 FQGTGA come from the germline V gene. The length of the CDR3 is 15 residues. V was pared by 2 bases and J by 4 bases, with 14 bases between. The CDR3 region is CASSLQGPVGETQYF. The CDR3 nucleotides are TGTGCCAGCAGCTTACAGGGCCCCGTGGGAGAGACCCAGTACTTC.

The chain links TRBV6-6 to TRBJ2-2, with 7 positions matching TRBD1. CDR1 MNHNY and CDR2 SVGAGI come from the germline V gene (reference sequence). J lost 4 bases, V lost 10 bases, and 6 bases had no gene match. The CDR3 has 13 residues. The CDR3 region has the DNA TGTGCCACCGACAGGGCGAGCACCGGGGAGCTGTTTTTT. Protein sequence: CATDRASTGELFF.

This clone was counted between two and nine times. The rearrangement uses TRBV7-8 and TRBJ2-3; 9 nucleotides agree with TRBD1. This CDR3 comprises 15 residues. Per germline, CDR1 SGHVS and CDR2 FQNEAQ. After removal of 3 bases from V and 2 bases from J, the junction contained 3 bases not matched to a gene. The CDR3: CASSFDRGFTDTQYF. As DNA, the CDR3 is TGTGCCAGCAGCTTCGACAGGGGGTTCACAGATACGCAGTATTTT.

In the case of this clone: The junction and the germline gene differ at one end; a read error may be behind it. V usage is TRBV7-7 and J usage is TRBJ2-5, with 12 bases fitting TRBD2. This CDR3 region has 14 residues. Germline V CDR1 and CDR2: SSHAT, FNYEAQ (reference sequence). For the CDR3, the DNA is TGTGCTAGCAGTAGGACTAGCGGGGAGGAGACCCAGTACTTC. Translated: CASSRTSGEETQYF.

This clone turned up a few times. The chain recombines TRBV4-1 with TRBJ2-7, with 16 nucleotides matching TRBD2. Per the germline V gene, CDR1 is MGHRA and CDR2 is YSYEKL. Unmatched junction bases numbered 11, after V lost 0 bases and J lost 6 bases. There are 19 residues in the CDR3. The CDR3 reads CASSQDPGLAGGVGGEQYF. Here the CDR3 DNA reads TGCGCCAGCAGCCAAGATCCGGGACTAGCGGGAGGGGTAGGAGGCGAGCAGTACTTC.

This clone showed up just a few times. This chain connects TRBV4-2 to TRBJ1-1, with D perhaps TRBD1 (5 bases). With 0 bases removed from V and 4 bases from J, the gap between germline ends came to 12 bases. Germline CDR1 reads LGHNA; CDR2 reads YNFKEQ. The CDR3 has 15 residues. CDR3 nucleotide sequence: TGTGCCAGCAGCCAAGATCGCGAGGGGACCACTGAAGCTTTCTTT. Translation gives CASSQDREGTTEAFF.

The chain couples TRBV2 to TRBJ1-2; D unresolved. From germline, CDR1 is SNHLY and CDR2 FYNNEI. Trimming cost V 7 bases and J 0 bases, with 12 bases left between them. The CDR3 is made up of 14 amino acids. This CDR3 is CASTLQSANYGYTF. The CDR3 region has the DNA TGTGCCAGCACCCTCCAGTCGGCTAACTATGGCTACACCTTC.

V and J are TRBV2 and TRBJ1-4, with D perhaps TRBD1 (6 bases). CDR3 length equals 13 residues. Trimming took 3 bases from V and 8 from J, leaving 10 bases between them. Germline lookup yields CDR1 SNHLY and CDR2 FYNNEI. The CDR3 loop is CASSDYREEKLFF. The CDR3 DNA sequence: TGTGCCAGCAGTGATTACAGGGAGGAAAAACTGTTTTTT.

In its sample, this clone was seen once. V and J are TRBV6-5 and TRBJ2-7; 8 nucleotides match TRBD1. Germline assignment: CDR1 MNHEY and CDR2 SVGAGI. The CDR3 covers 15 residues. J gave up 3 bases and V 6 bases, and 10 bases lay outside the gene matches. CDR3: CASSALSDRGYEQYF. The CDR3 region has the DNA TGTGCCAGCAGCGCGCTGAGTGACAGGGGCTACGAGCAGTACTTC.

V gene TRBV3-1 (or the pseudogene TRBV3-2) combines with J gene TRBJ2-5; either TRBD1 or TRBD2 may fit D (6 bases each). With 3 bases removed from V and 3 bases from J, the gap between germline ends came to 11 bases. The CDR3 loop spans 14 amino acids. Germline CDR1 is LGHDT and CDR2 is YNNKEL (reference sequence). CDR3 in DNA: TGTGCCAGCAGCCATCTTAGGGGGGAAGAGACCCAGTACTTC. Translation gives CASSHLRGEETQYF.

The V gene is TRBV6-5, the J gene TRBJ2-1, with 9 nucleotides matching TRBD1. The CDR3 length is 15 residues. Looked up from germline, CDR1 is MNHEY and CDR2 is SVGAGI. Unmatched junction bases numbered 5, after V lost 6 bases and J lost 2 bases. The CDR3 reads CASSHRQGAYNEQFF. Here the CDR3 DNA reads TGTGCCAGCAGCCACCGACAGGGGGCCTACAATGAGCAGTTCTTC.

The chain uses TRBV30 and TRBJ2-5; D may match TRBD1 or TRBD2 (6 bases each). The germline CDR1 and CDR2 sequences are GTSNPN and SVGIG (reference sequence). V was pared by 0 bases and J by 11 bases, with 22 bases between. There are 15 residues in the CDR3. The CDR3 DNA reads TGTGCCTGGAGTGTAGGGGGGACGGGACACCCGCCACAGTACTTC. It specifies CAWSVGGTGHPPQYF.

This clone appeared a few times. The V gene is TRBV2, the J gene TRBJ2-2; D is ambiguous. Germline-derived CDR1 and CDR2 are SNHLY and FYNNEI. The CDR3 contains 12 residues. V lost 6 bases to trimming and J lost 0 bases, with 2 bases between them. DNA for the CDR3: TGTGCCAGCAGACCGAACACCGGGGAGCTGTTTTTT. It specifies CASRPNTGELFF.

This clone has only a few counts. The rearrangement links TRBV9 to TRBJ2-1; 12 bases line up with TRBD2. The CDR3 consists of 17 residues. Germline V gene sequence: CDR1 SGDLS, CDR2 YYNGEE. V was pared by 3 bases and J by 7 bases, with 11 bases of the junction left unmatched. CDR3 loop: CASSALAGGLSWNEQFF. In DNA form, the CDR3 reads TGTGCCAGCAGCGCACTAGCGGGAGGTCTCTCGTGGAATGAGCAGTTCTTC. The full variable domain, in which reference TRBV9 and TRBJ2-1 provide the parts outside the CDR3, is DSGVTQTPKHLITATGQRVTLRCSPRSGDLSVYWYQQSLDQGLQFLIQYYNGEERAKGNILERFSAQQFPDLHSELNLSSLELGDSALYFCASSALAGGLSWNEQFFGPGTRLTVL.

The chain carries TRBV21-1 and TRBJ1-5. TRBV21-1 is listed as a pseudogene. The CDR3 loop spans 21 amino acids. CDR3 region: CASSRGTNGTRNEYSNQPQHF. Here the CDR3 DNA reads TGTGCCAGCAGCAGAGGGACCAATGGGACCCGTAATGAGTATTCTAATCAGCCCCAGCATTTT.

This sequence joins TRBV18 and TRBJ2-5; either TRBD1 or TRBD2 may supply D (5 bases each). The CDR3 is 16 amino acids. CDR1 KGHSH and CDR2 LQKENI come from the germline V gene. The V end was cut by 3 bases, the J end by 2 bases, with 16 bases between. CDR3 loop: CASSPDLGAGQETQYF. CDR3 DNA sequence: TGTGCCAGCTCACCCGATCTCGGGGCAGGGCAAGAGACCCAGTACTTC. The full variable domain, its missing parts supplied by reference TRBV18 and TRBJ2-5, is NAGVMQNPRHLVRRRGQEARLRCSPMKGHSHVYWYRQLPEEGLKFMVYLQKENIIDESGMPKERFSAEFPKEGPSILRIQQVVRGDSAAYFCASSPDLGAGQETQYFGPGTRLLVL.

J is TRBJ2-5 and V is TRBV29-1; D is perhaps TRBD1 (5 bases). This CDR3 is 13 amino acids long. The V gene lost 6 bases and the J gene lost 5 bases, with 16 bases spanning the gap. Looked up from germline, CDR1 is SQVTM and CDR2 is ANQGSEA. CDR3 nucleotides: TGCAGCGTGTCAAGGCAGGGTCGGGAGACCCAGTACTTC. It encodes CSVSRQGRETQYF.

The V gene is TRBV5-6, the J gene TRBJ1-2; D not resolved. The germline V gene encodes CDR1 SGHDT and CDR2 YYEEEE. CDR3 length: 17 amino acids. With 3 bases removed from V and 5 bases from J, the gap between germline ends came to 23 bases. CDR3 nucleotides: TGTGCCAGCAGCTCCCCTTTTATGGGGAGTGTTCGGTATGGCTACACCTTC. Its protein is CASSSPFMGSVRYGYTF.